This T cell receptor (beta chain) was identified during a study of T cell repertoires in aging, cancer and after chemotherapy. In germline, CDR1 is LNHDA, CDR2 SQIVND (reference sequence). The CDR3 covers 15 residues. The junction had 9 bases not matched to a gene; V was cut back by 6 bases and J by 6 bases. This clonotype was recorded a few times. Rearranged V-D-J TRB sequences were amplified with a mixed TRB-A/B primer pool. TCRdb re-derived calls from the multiplex PCR reads in MiXCR, one entry per CDR3 protein. The data show about 12,000 distinct CDR3 sequences, 26% seen once. The template was genomic DNA from peripheral blood, not RNA.

V usage is TRBV19 and J usage is TRBJ1-5; 9 nucleotides align to TRBD1. This TCR was recovered from a human donor in good health. The source material was blood. The CDR3 loop reads CASRTRDRDGQPQHF. CDR3 nucleotide sequence: TGTGCCAGTAGAACGAGGGACAGGGACGGTCAGCCCCAGCATTTT.